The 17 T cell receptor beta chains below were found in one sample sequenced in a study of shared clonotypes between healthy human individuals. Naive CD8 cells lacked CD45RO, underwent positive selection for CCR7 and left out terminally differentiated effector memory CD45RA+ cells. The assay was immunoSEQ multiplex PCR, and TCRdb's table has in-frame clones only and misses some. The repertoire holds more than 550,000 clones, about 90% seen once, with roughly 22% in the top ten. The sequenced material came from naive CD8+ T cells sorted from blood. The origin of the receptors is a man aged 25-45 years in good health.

The CDR3 loop reads CASSPLEGTGSLTGELFF. DNA for the CDR3: TGTGCCAGCTCACCCCTAGAAGGGACAGGGAGTCTGACCGGGGAGCTGTTTTTT. The chain employs TRBV18 and TRBJ2-2, with TRBD1 matching 9 bases. This CDR3 has 18 residues. With 3 bases clipped from V and 5 bases from J, the junction kept 13 bases outside the gene matches. From germline, CDR1 is KGHSH and CDR2 LQKENI.

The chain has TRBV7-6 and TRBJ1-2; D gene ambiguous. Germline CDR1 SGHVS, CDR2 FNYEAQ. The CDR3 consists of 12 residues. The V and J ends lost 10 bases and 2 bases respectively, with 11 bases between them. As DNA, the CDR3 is TGTGCCACCCGAGGGCCAAACTATGGCTACACCTTC. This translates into CATRGPNYGYTF.

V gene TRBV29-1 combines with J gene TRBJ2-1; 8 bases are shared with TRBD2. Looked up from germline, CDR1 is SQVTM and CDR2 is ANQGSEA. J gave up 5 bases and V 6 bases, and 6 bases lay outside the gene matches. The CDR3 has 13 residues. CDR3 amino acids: CSVLGLGNNEQFF. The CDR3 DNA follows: TGCAGCGTCCTGGGACTAGGAAACAATGAGCAGTTCTTC.

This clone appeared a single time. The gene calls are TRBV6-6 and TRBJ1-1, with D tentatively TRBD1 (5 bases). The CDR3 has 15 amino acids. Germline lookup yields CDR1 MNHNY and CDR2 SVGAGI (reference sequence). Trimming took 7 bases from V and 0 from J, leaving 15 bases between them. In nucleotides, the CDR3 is TGTGCCAGCATTCCCGTCAGGGCGATGAACACTGAAGCTTTCTTT. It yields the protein CASIPVRAMNTEAFF.

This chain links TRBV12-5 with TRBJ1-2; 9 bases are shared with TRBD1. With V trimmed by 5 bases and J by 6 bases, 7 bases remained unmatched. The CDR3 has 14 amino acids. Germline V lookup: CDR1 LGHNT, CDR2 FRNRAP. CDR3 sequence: CASGTGQGRDGYTF. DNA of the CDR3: TGTGCTAGTGGTACGGGACAGGGTCGTGATGGCTACACCTTC.

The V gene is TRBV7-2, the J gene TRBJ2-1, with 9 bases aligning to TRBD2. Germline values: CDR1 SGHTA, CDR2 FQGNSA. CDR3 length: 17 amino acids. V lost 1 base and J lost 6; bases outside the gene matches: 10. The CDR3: CASSLELAGYVGNEQFF. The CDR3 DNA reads TGTGCCAGCAGCTTAGAGCTAGCGGGATATGTGGGCAATGAGCAGTTCTTC.

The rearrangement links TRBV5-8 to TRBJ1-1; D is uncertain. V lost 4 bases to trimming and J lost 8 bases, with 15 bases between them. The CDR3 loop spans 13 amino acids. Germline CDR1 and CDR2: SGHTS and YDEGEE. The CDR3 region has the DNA TGTGCCAGCAGCCTCGGACCTCGGGCCGAAGCTTTCTTT. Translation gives CASSLGPRAEAFF.

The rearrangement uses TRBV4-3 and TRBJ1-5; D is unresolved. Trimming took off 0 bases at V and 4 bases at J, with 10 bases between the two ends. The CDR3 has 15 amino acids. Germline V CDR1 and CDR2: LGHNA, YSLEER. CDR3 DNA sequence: TGCGCCAGCAGCCAAGATCTAGGGCAAAATCAGCCCCAGCATTTT. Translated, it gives CASSQDLGQNQPQHF.

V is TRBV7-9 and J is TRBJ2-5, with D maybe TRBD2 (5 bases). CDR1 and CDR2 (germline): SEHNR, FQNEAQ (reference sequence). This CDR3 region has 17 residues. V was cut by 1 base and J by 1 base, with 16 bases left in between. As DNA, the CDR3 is TGTGCCAGCAGCTTAGTCGAGGTGGGAGAGGCCCAAGAGACCCAGTACTTC. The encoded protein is CASSLVEVGEAQETQYF.

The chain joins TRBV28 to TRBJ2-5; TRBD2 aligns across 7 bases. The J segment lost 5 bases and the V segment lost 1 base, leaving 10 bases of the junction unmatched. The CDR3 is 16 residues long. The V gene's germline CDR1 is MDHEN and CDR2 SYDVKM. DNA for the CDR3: TGTGCCAGCAGTTTATATGGGAGGGGTCAATCGGAGACCCAGTACTTC. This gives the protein CASSLYGRGQSETQYF.

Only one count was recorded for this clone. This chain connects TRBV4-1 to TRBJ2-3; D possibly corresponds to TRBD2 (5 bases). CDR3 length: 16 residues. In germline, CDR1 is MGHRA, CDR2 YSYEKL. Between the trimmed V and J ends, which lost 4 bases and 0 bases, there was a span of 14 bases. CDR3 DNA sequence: TGCGCCAGCAGCCTGGACTCAGGCTATAGCACAGATACGCAGTATTTT. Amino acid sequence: CASSLDSGYSTDTQYF.

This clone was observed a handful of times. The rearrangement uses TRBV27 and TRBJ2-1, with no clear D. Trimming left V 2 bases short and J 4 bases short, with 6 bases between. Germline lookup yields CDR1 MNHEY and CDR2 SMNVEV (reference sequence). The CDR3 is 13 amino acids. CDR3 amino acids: CASSLMEYNEQFF. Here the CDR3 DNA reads TGTGCCAGCAGTTTAATGGAGTACAATGAGCAGTTCTTC.

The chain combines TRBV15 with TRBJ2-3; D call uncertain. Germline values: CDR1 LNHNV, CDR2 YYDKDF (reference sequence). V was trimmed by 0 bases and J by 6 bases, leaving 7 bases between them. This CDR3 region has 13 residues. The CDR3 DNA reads TGTGCCACCAGCAGAGATCCCCTGGATACGCAGTATTTT. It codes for CATSRDPLDTQYF. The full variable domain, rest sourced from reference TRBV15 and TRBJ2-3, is DAMVIQNPRYQVTQFGKPVTLSCSQTLNHNVMYWYQQKSSQAPKLLFHYYDKDFNNEADTPDNFQSRRPNTSFCFLDIRSPGLGDTAMYLCATSRDPLDTQYFGPGTRLTVL.

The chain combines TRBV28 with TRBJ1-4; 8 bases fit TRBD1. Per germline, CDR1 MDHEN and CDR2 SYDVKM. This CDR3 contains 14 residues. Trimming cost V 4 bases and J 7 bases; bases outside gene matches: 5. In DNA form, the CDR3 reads TGTGCCAGCAGTTCCAGGGGGCTTGGTGAAAAACTGTTTTTT. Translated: CASSSRGLGEKLFF.

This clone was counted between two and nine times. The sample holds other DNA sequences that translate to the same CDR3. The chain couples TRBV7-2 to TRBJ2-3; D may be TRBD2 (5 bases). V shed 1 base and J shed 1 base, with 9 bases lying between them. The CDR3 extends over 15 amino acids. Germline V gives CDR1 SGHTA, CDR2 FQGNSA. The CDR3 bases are TGTGCCAGCAGCTTAGACTCCGGGGGCACAGATACGCAGTATTTT. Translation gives CASSLDSGGTDTQYF.

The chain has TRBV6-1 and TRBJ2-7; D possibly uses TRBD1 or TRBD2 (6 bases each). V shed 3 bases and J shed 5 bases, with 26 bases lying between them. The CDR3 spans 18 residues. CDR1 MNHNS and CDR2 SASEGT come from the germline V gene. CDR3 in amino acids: CASSDKPSGDMRGDEQYF. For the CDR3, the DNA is TGTGCCAGCAGTGATAAACCGTCGGGGGACATGCGGGGTGACGAGCAGTACTTC.

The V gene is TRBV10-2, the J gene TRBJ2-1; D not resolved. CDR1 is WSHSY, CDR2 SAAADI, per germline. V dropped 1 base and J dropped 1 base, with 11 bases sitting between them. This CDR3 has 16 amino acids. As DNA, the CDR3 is TGCGCCAGCAGTGAGTGGTTACAGAAATCCTACAATGAGCAGTTCTTC. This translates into CASSEWLQKSYNEQFF.